One sample yielded the 25 T cell receptor beta chains listed below, sequenced in a study of memory CD8 T cells in hepatitis C reinfection. Sample time point: pre-reinfection, 55 to 20 weeks before reinfection detection. No in vitro expansion preceded TCR sequencing of the sorted cells. The repertoire was sequenced with immunoSEQ multiplex PCR; TCRdb's copy has only in-frame clones and lacks some. The sample lists 50,000 or so clones; approximately 89% were seen once. Sequences were obtained from naive CD8+ T cells sorted from blood. The receptors were gathered from a man aged 18-30 years with hepatitis C virus infection.

Concerning this clone itself: Within the sample, other DNA sequences also encode this same CDR3. The rearrangement links TRBV11-2 to TRBJ2-7; TRBD1 agrees at 8 bases. The J segment lost 3 bases and the V segment lost 1 base, leaving 2 bases of the junction unmatched. Germline V CDR1 and CDR2: SGHAT, FQNNGV. This CDR3 has 14 amino acids. CDR3 sequence: CASSLGQGYYEQYF. CDR3 coding DNA: TGTGCCAGCAGCTTAGGACAGGGGTACTACGAGCAGTACTTC.

This clone showed up just once. The rearrangement joins TRBV30 to TRBJ2-5; tentative D call: TRBD1 (6 bases). This CDR3 is 14 amino acids long. The germline CDR1 and CDR2 sequences are GTSNPN and SVGIG (reference sequence). Trimming left V 2 bases short and J 4 bases short, with 14 bases between. CDR3 DNA: TGTGCCTGGAGTCGGGGTGTAGGGGGAGAGACCCAGTACTTC. Translating it yields CAWSRGVGGETQYF.

The rearrangement uses TRBV5-1 and TRBJ1-1; D is unclear. V lost 5 bases and J lost 1, with 6 bases in between. CDR3 length equals 12 residues. The V gene's germline CDR1 is SGHRS and CDR2 YFSETQ. CDR3 in DNA: TGCGCCAGCAGGAGAGGGAACACTGAAGCTTTCTTT. As protein: CASRRGNTEAFF.

The genes are TRBV28 and TRBJ1-2, with TRBD1 matching 7 bases. V was clipped by 5 bases and J by 4 bases; unmatched bases: 4. The V gene's germline CDR1 is MDHEN and CDR2 SYDVKM. The CDR3 has 13 residues. The CDR3 loop is CASSETGIYGYTF. The CDR3 nucleotides are TGTGCCAGCAGTGAGACAGGGATCTATGGCTACACCTTC.

The chain joins TRBV19 to TRBJ2-1; 10 nucleotides match TRBD2. V gave up 9 bases and J gave up 2 bases; unmatched junction bases: 7. From germline, CDR1 is LNHDA and CDR2 SQIVND (reference sequence). The CDR3 is 15 amino acids. The CDR3 DNA reads as TGTGCCAGCCGCCGGACTAGCGGAACCTACAATGAGCAGTTCTTC. Encoded protein: CASRRTSGTYNEQFF.

Only one count was recorded for this clone. The chain recombines TRBV11-2 with TRBJ1-2; D unresolved. Trimming cost V 5 bases and J 5 bases, with 15 bases left between them. Germline lookup yields CDR1 SGHAT and CDR2 FQNNGV. This CDR3 contains 14 residues. The CDR3 nucleotides read TGTGCCAGCAGCCCCCTAAGAGGGTTTTATGGCTACACCTTC. Amino acid sequence: CASSPLRGFYGYTF.

The V and J genes are TRBV7-2 and TRBJ2-7; 10 nucleotides line up with TRBD2. The CDR3 has 13 amino acids. With V trimmed by 1 base and J by 7 bases, 1 base remained unmatched. Germline V lookup: CDR1 SGHTA, CDR2 FQGNSA. The DNA for the CDR3 is TGTGCCAGCAGCTTAGTACTAGCGGGGGAGCAGTACTTC. It specifies CASSLVLAGEQYF.

The genes are TRBV29-1 and TRBJ2-1; D possibly corresponds to TRBD1 (7 bases). CDR3 size: 14 residues. From germline, CDR1 is SQVTM and CDR2 ANQGSEA. V lost 3 bases to trimming and J lost 8 bases, with 17 bases between them. The CDR3 spells CSVDIQGGGYEQFF. CDR3 bases: TGCAGCGTTGATATCCAGGGGGGAGGCTATGAGCAGTTCTTC.

The J gene is TRBJ2-1, the V gene TRBV9; D is unclear. The germline V and J ends were trimmed by 0 bases and 1 base, with 8 bases remaining between them. This CDR3 comprises 15 residues. The germline CDR1 and CDR2 sequences are SGDLS and YYNGEE. This CDR3 reads CASSVGLESYNEQFF. The DNA for the CDR3 is TGTGCCAGCAGCGTAGGGCTAGAATCCTACAATGAGCAGTTCTTC.

The V gene is TRBV9, the J gene TRBJ2-2; 11 nucleotides agree with TRBD2. The CDR3 covers 18 residues. The ends lost 0 bases at V and 6 bases at J; junction bases unmatched: 10. Germline V gene sequence: CDR1 SGDLS, CDR2 YYNGEE. CDR3 sequence (DNA): TGTGCCAGCAGCGTAGGGCCCGCGACTAGCGGGGCCGCCGGGGAGCTGTTTTTT. Translated: CASSVGPATSGAAGELFF.

This clone was seen once. This sequence joins TRBV7-2 and TRBJ2-5; D is undetermined. In germline, CDR1 is SGHTA, CDR2 FQGNSA. V was cut by 4 bases and J by 1 base, with 4 bases left in between. The length of the CDR3 is 12 residues. CDR3 in amino acids: CASSSLQETQYF. CDR3 DNA: TGTGCCAGCAGCTCCCTCCAAGAGACCCAGTACTTC.

The CDR3 coding sequence is TGTGCCAGCAGTTACTCTAGCGGGACTTCCTACGAGCAGTACTTC. Encoded protein: CASSYSSGTSYEQYF. The chain uses TRBV6-5 and TRBJ2-7, with 8 bases fitting TRBD2. CDR1 MNHEY and CDR2 SVGAGI come from the germline V gene. There are 15 residues in the CDR3. Trimming at V came to 0 bases and at J to 1 base, leaving 2 bases not matched to a gene.

The genes are TRBV9 and TRBJ2-3; maybe TRBD1 (5 bases). V lost 0 bases and J lost 4, with 15 bases in between. Germline V CDR1 and CDR2: SGDLS, YYNGEE. The CDR3 spans 16 residues. DNA for the CDR3: TGTGCCAGCAGCGTAGCCCCCCAGGGTCGCCCAGATACGCAGTATTTT. It encodes CASSVAPQGRPDTQYF.

J is TRBJ2-7 and V is TRBV30; maybe TRBD2 (6 bases). In germline, CDR1 is GTSNPN, CDR2 SVGIG (reference sequence). This CDR3 is built from 17 residues. Trimming took 5 bases from V and 3 from J, leaving 26 bases between them. Here the CDR3 DNA reads TGTGCCTGGGCGGCCGGGCCACGGGAGAGATCGAGCTACGAGCAGTACGTC. As protein: CAWAAGPRERSSYEQYV.

The J gene is TRBJ2-2, the V gene TRBV13, with TRBD2 as a possible D gene (5 bases). CDR1 is PRHDT, CDR2 FYEKMQ, per germline (reference sequence). The CDR3 is 14 residues long. Trimming stripped 6 bases from V and 4 bases from J, with 12 bases between. Here the CDR3 reads CASSDKGSTGELFF. In DNA, the CDR3 is TGTGCCAGCAGTGATAAAGGGAGCACCGGGGAGCTGTTTTTT.

The V gene is TRBV5-4, the J gene TRBJ2-5, with TRBD2 matching over 14 bases. V lost 4 bases, J lost 1 base, and 15 bases stayed unmatched. Germline V gives CDR1 SGHNT, CDR2 YYREEE (reference sequence). The CDR3 has 20 amino acids. In DNA, the CDR3 is TGTGCCAGCAGCGCCACCGGACTAGCGGGAGGCCCGGAGATCCAAGAGACCCAGTACTTC. It yields the protein CASSATGLAGGPEIQETQYF.

V and J are TRBV4-1 and TRBJ2-1; 8 positions agree with TRBD2. The germline CDR1 and CDR2 sequences are MGHRA and YSYEKL. V trimming: 3 bases; J trimming: 6 bases; junction bases outside the gene matches: 7. The CDR3 runs 15 residues. The CDR3 reads CASSQTGTRTNEQFF. The CDR3 DNA reads TGCGCCAGCAGCCAGACCGGGACTAGGACCAATGAGCAGTTCTTC.

The CDR3 protein is CASSFGGMNTGELFF. The DNA of the CDR3 is TGTGCCAGCAGCTTCGGGGGGATGAACACCGGGGAGCTGTTTTTT. This rearrangement joins TRBV7-8 to TRBJ2-2; TRBD2 agrees at 7 bases. Germline V gene sequence: CDR1 SGHVS, CDR2 FQNEAQ. This CDR3 has 15 residues. J was trimmed by 1 base and V by 3 bases; bases with no gene match: 2.

The rearrangement joins TRBV6-5 to TRBJ1-2, with 9 bases aligning to TRBD1. J gave up 6 bases and V 5 bases, and 4 bases lay outside the gene matches. Per germline, CDR1 MNHEY and CDR2 SVGAGI. The CDR3 contains 13 residues. The CDR3 reads CASSGGTGNGYTF. In DNA, the CDR3 is TGTGCCAGCAGTGGAGGGACAGGGAATGGCTACACCTTC.

The chain uses TRBV2 and TRBJ2-3, with 7 bases aligning to TRBD1. In germline, CDR1 is SNHLY, CDR2 FYNNEI. Trimming removed 6 bases from V and 8 bases from J; junction bases left unmatched: 8. The CDR3 is 13 amino acids. Written as DNA, the CDR3 is TGTGCCAGCAGGGGACAGCCCCCGTCTACGCAGTATTTT. Translation gives CASRGQPPSTQYF. The variable domain in full, completed from reference TRBV2 and TRBJ2-3, reads EPEVTQTPSHQVTQMGQEVILRCVPISNHLYFYWYRQILGQKVEFLVSFYNNEISEKSEIFDDQFSVERPDGSNFTLKIRSTKLEDSAMYFCASRGQPPSTQYFGPGTRLTVL.

V is TRBV2 and J is TRBJ2-3, with 8 positions matching TRBD2. V gave up 1 base and J gave up 2 bases; unmatched junction bases: 2. Per the germline V gene, CDR1 is SNHLY and CDR2 is FYNNEI. The CDR3 has 15 residues. The CDR3 nucleotides read TGTGCCAGCAGTGAAGTTGGACTAGCCACAGATACGCAGTATTTT. Translating it yields CASSEVGLATDTQYF.

The V call is TRBV7-9, the J call TRBJ2-2, with 7 bases aligning to TRBD2. The CDR3 is made up of 17 amino acids. Losses at the gene ends were 3 bases for V and 0 bases for J; bases not matched to a gene: 7. CDR1 and CDR2 (germline): SEHNR, FQNEAQ (reference sequence). CDR3 protein: CASSFSESGANTGELFF. In nucleotides, the CDR3 is TGTGCCAGCAGCTTTTCGGAGAGCGGGGCGAACACCGGGGAGCTGTTTTTT. Full variable domain (remainder filled in from reference TRBV7-9 and TRBJ2-2): DTGVSQNPRHKITKRGQNVTFRCDPISEHNRLYWYRQTLGQGPEFLTYFQNEAQLEKSRLLSDRFSAERPKGSFSTLEIQRTEQGDSAMYLCASSFSESGANTGELFFGEGSRLTVL.

This clone is a singleton in its sample. The chain links TRBV5-8 to TRBJ2-1; D call uncertain. The germline CDR1 and CDR2 sequences are SGHTS and YDEGEE. The CDR3 totals 14 residues. V shed 2 bases and J shed 5 bases, with 11 bases lying between them. The CDR3 loop is CASSLVLLDNEQFF. The CDR3 region has the DNA TGTGCCAGCAGCTTAGTACTTTTGGACAATGAGCAGTTCTTC.

The chain links TRBV11-2 to TRBJ1-1; D gene unclear. V lost 7 bases and J 8 bases, leaving 11 bases between the germline ends. The CDR3 runs to 11 residues. Germline CDR1 SGHAT, CDR2 FQNNGV. CDR3 region: CASTTNGEAFF. In nucleotides, the CDR3 is TGTGCCAGCACTACCAACGGGGAAGCTTTCTTT.

The chain uses TRBV4-3 and TRBJ1-3, with 9 bases matching TRBD1. The CDR3 consists of 15 residues. The V segment lost 4 bases and the J segment 4 bases; nucleotides outside the gene matches: 5. The germline CDR1 and CDR2 sequences are LGHNA and YSLEER. The CDR3 coding sequence is TGCGCCAGCAGCCCAGGACAGGGGCCGGGAAACACCATATATTTT. It codes for CASSPGQGPGNTIYF.